This TCR beta chain stems from a study of Graves' ophthalmopathy and Graves' hyperthyroidism. Notes on this clonotype: This is likely a read error, given that the CDR3 carries no conserved phenylalanine or tryptophan at its end. The DNA is omitted, as the CDR3 cannot be located on it reliably, and the CDR3 follows TCRdb's listing.

CDR3 regions of TCR beta were amplified from RNA transcripts. The first-round RT-PCR employed HTBI primers together with the Qiagen OneStep RT-PCR kit. A multiplex PCR was then performed as the second round. In TCRdb, the multiplex PCR reads were re-called with MiXCR into one record per CDR3 protein. The sample includes 650,000 to 900,000 distinct CDR3 sequences, 40% of them seen just once. CDR1 is SGHVS and CDR2 is FQNEAQ in the germline V gene. Both ends counted, the CDR3 spans 10 residues. Sequences were obtained from peripheral blood. The chain links TRBV7-8 to TRBJ2-2; whether TRBD1, the table's D call, matches the DNA was not checked. The TCR sequence derives from an adult man with Graves' ophthalmopathy. CDR3 in amino acids: CASSLAPGDL.